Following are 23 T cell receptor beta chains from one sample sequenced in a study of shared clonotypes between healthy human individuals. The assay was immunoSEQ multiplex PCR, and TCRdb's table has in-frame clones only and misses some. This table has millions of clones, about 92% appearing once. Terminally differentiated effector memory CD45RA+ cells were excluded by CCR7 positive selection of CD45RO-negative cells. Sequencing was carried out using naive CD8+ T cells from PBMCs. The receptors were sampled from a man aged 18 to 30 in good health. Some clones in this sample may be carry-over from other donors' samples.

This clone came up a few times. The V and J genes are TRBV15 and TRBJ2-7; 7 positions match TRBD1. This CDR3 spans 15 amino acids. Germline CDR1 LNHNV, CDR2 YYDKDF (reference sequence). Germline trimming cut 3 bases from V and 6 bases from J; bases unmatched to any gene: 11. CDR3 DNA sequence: TGTGCCACCAGCAGCGGACAGGCAGGCACCCTCGAGCAGTACTTC. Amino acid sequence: CATSSGQAGTLEQYF.

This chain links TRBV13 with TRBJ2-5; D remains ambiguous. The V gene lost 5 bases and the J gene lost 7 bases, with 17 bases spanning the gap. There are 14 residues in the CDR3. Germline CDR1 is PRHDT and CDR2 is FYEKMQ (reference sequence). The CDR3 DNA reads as TGTGCCAGCAGCCATTCGGGTATGGGTGGGACCCAGTACTTC. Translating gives CASSHSGMGGTQYF.

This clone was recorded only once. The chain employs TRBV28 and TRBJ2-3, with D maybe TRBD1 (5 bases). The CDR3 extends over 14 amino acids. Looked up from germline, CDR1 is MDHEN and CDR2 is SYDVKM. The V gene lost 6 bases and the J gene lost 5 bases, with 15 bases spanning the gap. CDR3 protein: CASSDIHQGDTQYF. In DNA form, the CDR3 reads TGTGCCAGCAGCGATATACACCAGGGAGATACGCAGTATTTT.

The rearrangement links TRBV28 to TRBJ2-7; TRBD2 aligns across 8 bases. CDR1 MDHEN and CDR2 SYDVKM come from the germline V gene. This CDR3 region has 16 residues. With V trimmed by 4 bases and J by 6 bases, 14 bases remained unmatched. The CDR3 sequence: CASSSPPRGLDTEQYF. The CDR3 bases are TGTGCCAGCAGTTCTCCCCCTCGGGGACTAGACACCGAGCAGTACTTC.

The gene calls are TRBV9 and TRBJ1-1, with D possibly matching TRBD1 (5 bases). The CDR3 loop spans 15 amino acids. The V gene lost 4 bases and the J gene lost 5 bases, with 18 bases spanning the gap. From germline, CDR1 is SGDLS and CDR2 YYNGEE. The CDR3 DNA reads TGTGCCAGCAGCATCAGTGGGGCGAAGCGGACTGAAGCTTTCTTT. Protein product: CASSISGAKRTEAFF.

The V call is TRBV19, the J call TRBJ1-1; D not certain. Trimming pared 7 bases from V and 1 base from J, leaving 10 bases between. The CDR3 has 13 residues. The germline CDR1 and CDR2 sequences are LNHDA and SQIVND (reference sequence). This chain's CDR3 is CASMRSANTEAFF. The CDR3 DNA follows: TGTGCCAGTATGAGGTCAGCGAACACTGAAGCTTTCTTT. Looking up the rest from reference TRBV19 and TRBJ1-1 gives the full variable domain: DGGITQSPKYLFRKEGQNVTLSCEQNLNHDAMYWYRQDPGQGLRLIYYSQIVNDFQKGDIAEGYSVSREKKESFPLTVTSAQKNPTAFYLCASMRSANTEAFFGQGTRLTVV.

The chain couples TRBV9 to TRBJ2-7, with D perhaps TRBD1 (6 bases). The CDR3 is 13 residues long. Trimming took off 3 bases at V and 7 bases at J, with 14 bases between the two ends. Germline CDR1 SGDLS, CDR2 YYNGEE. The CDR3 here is CASSASGAREQYF. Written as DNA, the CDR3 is TGTGCCAGCAGCGCTTCAGGGGCTAGGGAGCAGTACTTC.

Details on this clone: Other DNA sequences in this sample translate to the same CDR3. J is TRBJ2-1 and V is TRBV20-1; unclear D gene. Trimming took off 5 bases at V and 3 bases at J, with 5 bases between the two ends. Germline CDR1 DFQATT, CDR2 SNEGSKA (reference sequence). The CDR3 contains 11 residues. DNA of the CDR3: TGCAGTGCTCCTTACTACAATGAGCAGTTCTTC. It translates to CSAPYYNEQFF.

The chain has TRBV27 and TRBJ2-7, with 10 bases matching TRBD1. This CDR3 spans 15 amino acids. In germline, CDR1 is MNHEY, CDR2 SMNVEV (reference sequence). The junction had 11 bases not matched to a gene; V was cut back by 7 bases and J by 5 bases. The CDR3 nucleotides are TGTGCCAGCAAAACCGGGACAGGGGCCCTTGACGAGCAGTACTTC. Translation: CASKTGTGALDEQYF.

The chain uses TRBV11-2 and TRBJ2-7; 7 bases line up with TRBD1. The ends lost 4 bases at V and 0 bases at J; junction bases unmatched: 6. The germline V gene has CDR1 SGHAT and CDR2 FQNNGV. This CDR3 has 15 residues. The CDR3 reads CASSWGTVSSYEQYF. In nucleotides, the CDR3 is TGTGCCAGCAGCTGGGGGACAGTCAGCTCCTACGAGCAGTACTTC.

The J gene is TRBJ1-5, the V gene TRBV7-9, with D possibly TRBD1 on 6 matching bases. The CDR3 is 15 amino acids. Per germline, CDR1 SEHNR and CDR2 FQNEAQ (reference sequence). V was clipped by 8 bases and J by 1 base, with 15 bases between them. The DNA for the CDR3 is TGTGCCAGCGGGGAGGGGGAAGCGAGCAATCAGCCCCAGCATTTT. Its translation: CASGEGEASNQPQHF.

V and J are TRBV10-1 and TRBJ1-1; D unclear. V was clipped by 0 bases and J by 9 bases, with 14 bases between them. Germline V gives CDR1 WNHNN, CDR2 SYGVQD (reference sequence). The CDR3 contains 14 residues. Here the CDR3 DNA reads TGCGCCAGCAGTGAGTCACGGGGTCCGACGAAAGCTTTCTTT. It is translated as CASSESRGPTKAFF.

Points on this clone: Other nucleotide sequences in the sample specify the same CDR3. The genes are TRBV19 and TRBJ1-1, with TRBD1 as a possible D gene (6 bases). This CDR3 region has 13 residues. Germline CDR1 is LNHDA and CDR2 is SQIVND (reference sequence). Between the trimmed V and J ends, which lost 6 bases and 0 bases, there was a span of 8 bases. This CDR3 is CASRQGMNTEAFF. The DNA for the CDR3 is TGTGCCAGTAGGCAGGGGATGAACACTGAAGCTTTCTTT.

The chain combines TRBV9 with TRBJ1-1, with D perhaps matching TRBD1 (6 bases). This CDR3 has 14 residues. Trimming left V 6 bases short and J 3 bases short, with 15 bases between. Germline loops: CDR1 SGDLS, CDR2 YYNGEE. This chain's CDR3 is CASTQGLRDTEAFF. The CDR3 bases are TGTGCCAGCACCCAGGGGCTGAGGGACACTGAAGCTTTCTTT.

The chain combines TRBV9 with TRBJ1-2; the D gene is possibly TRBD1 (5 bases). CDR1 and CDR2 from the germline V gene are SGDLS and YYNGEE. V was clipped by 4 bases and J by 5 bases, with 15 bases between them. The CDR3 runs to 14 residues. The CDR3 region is CASSPGTDPYGYTF. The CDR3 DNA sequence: TGTGCCAGCAGCCCCGGGACGGATCCTTATGGCTACACCTTC.

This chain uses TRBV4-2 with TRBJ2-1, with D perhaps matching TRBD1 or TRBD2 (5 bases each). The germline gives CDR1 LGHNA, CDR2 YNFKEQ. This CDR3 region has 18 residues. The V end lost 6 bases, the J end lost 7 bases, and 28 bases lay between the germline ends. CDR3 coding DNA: TGTGCCAGCAGTCAATCGCCTTGGACGGGGACCCTCTGGAATGAGCAGTTCTTC. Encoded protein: CASSQSPWTGTLWNEQFF.

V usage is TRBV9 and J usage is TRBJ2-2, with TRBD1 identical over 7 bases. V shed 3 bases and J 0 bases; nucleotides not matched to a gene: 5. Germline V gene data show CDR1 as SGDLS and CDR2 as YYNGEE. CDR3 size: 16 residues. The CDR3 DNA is TGTGCCAGCAGCGCAACAGGGGCCCCGAACACCGGGGAGCTGTTTTTT. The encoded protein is CASSATGAPNTGELFF.

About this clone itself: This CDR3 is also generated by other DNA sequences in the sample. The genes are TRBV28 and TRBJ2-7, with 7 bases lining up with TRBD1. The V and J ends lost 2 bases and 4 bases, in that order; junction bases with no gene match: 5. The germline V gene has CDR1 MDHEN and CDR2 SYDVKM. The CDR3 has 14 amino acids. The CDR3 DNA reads TGTGCCAGCAGTTTAAGGGGGCCCGGATACGAGCAGTACTTC. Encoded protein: CASSLRGPGYEQYF.

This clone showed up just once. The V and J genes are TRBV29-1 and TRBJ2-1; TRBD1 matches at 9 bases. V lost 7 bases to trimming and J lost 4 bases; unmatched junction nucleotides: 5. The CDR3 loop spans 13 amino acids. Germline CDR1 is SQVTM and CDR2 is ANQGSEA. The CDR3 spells CSGGQGYYNEQFF. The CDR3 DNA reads TGCAGCGGGGGACAGGGCTATTACAATGAGCAGTTCTTC.

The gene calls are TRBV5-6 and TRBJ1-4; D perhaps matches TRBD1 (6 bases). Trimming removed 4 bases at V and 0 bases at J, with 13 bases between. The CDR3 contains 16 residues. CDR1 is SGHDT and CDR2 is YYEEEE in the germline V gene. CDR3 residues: CASSTGQYATNEKLFF. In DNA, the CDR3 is TGTGCCAGCAGCACCGGACAGTATGCAACTAATGAAAAACTGTTTTTT.

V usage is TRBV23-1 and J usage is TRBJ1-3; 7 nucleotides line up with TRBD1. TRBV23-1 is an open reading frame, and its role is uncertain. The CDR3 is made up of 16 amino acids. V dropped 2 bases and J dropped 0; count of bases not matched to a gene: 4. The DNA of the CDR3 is TGCGCCAGCAGTCAAAGGGACAGAGACTCTGGAAACACCATATATTTT. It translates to CASSQRDRDSGNTIYF.

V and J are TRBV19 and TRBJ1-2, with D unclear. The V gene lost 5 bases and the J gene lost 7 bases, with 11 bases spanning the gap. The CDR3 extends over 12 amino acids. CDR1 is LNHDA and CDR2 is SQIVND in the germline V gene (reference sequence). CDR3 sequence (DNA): TGTGCCAGTAGTCCGGAACGGGGTGGCTACACCTTC. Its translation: CASSPERGGYTF.

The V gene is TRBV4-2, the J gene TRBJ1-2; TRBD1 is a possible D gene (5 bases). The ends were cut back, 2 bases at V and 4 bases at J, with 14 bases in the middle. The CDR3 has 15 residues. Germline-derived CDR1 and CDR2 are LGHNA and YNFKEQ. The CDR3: CASSQPDSLLYGYTF. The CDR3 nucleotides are TGTGCCAGCAGCCAACCTGACAGCCTTCTCTATGGCTACACCTTC.